Below are 29 T cell receptor beta chains sequenced from a single sample in a study of CD8 T cells in ankylosing spondylitis. TCRdb fed the 5' RACE reads into MiXCR, producing one record per CDR3 protein. The data hold approximately 39,000 distinct CDR3 sequences, with 11% observed a single time. Sequenced sample: synovial fluid, either unsorted or a sorted T cell fraction (not recorded which). Receptor source: a male donor with ankylosing spondylitis.

The chain links TRBV9 to TRBJ2-1, with 11 bases matching TRBD2. Looked up from germline, CDR1 is SGDLS and CDR2 is YYNGEE. The CDR3 runs 14 residues. J was trimmed by 7 bases and V by 4 bases; bases with no gene match: 4. CDR3 nucleotide sequence: TGTGCCAGCAGCATAGCGGGAGGGAGTAATGAGCAGTTCTTC. Its protein product is CASSIAGGSNEQFF. Together with reference TRBV9 and TRBJ2-1, the CDR3 gives the full variable domain: DSGVTQTPKHLITATGQRVTLRCSPRSGDLSVYWYQQSLDQGLQFLIQYYNGEERAKGNILERFSAQQFPDLHSELNLSSLELGDSALYFCASSIAGGSNEQFFGPGTRLTVL.

The table lists this clonotype with a few counts. This sequence joins TRBV10-2 and TRBJ2-7; 9 nucleotides agree with TRBD1. Trimming at V came to 6 bases and at J to 3 bases, leaving 3 bases not matched to a gene. The germline V gene encodes CDR1 WSHSY and CDR2 SAAADI. The CDR3 loop spans 13 amino acids. The CDR3 sequence: CASRQGAYYEQYF. The CDR3 DNA is TGCGCCAGCAGACAGGGGGCCTACTACGAGCAGTACTTC.

The chain employs TRBV19 and TRBJ1-2; D is undetermined. V lost 5 bases and J 8 bases, leaving 15 bases between the germline ends. The CDR3 contains 13 residues. Germline V gene sequence: CDR1 LNHDA, CDR2 SQIVND (reference sequence). In DNA, the CDR3 is TGTGCCAGTAGTTATCCGGAGCCGGGCGGCTACACCTTC. Translated: CASSYPEPGGYTF.

This clonotype was counted at least ten times. This chain links TRBV23-1 with TRBJ2-7, with TRBD2 matching over 10 bases. TRBV23-1 is designated an ORF whose function remains uncertain. The V gene end was trimmed by 0 bases and the J gene end by 1 base; junction bases not matched to a gene: 9. The CDR3 runs 18 residues. This chain's CDR3 is CASSQSIFGLADSYEQYF. Here the CDR3 DNA reads TGCGCCAGCAGTCAATCGATCTTTGGACTAGCGGATTCCTACGAGCAGTACTTC.

The chain employs TRBV28 and TRBJ2-5; D unresolved. V lost 6 bases and J 3 bases, leaving 17 bases between the germline ends. The CDR3 consists of 15 residues. Looked up from germline, CDR1 is MDHEN and CDR2 is SYDVKM. The DNA for the CDR3 is TGTGCCAGCAGCTCCCCAAAAGAAGCAAAAGAGACCCAGTACTTC. Encoded protein: CASSSPKEAKETQYF. The complete variable domain, with remaining parts taken from reference TRBV28 and TRBJ2-5, reads DVKVTQSSRYLVKRTGEKVFLECVQDMDHENMFWYRQDPGLGLRLIYFSYDVKMKEKGDIPEGYSVSREKKERFSLILESASTNQTSMYLCASSSPKEAKETQYFGPGTRLLVL.

This clonotype was picked up a small number of times. The chain couples TRBV10-3 to TRBJ2-7, with 10 bases matching TRBD1. The CDR3 spans 15 residues. V trimming: 6 bases; J trimming: 2 bases; junction bases outside the gene matches: 7. Germline loops: CDR1 ENHRY, CDR2 SYGVKD. Here the CDR3 reads CAIRDSGTGAYEQYF. CDR3 nucleotide sequence: TGTGCCATCAGAGACTCCGGGACAGGGGCCTACGAGCAGTACTTC.

This clonotype was seen only a few times. The chain recombines TRBV3-1 with TRBJ1-1; D ambiguous. V was pared by 2 bases and J by 1 base, with 11 bases between. The germline CDR1 and CDR2 sequences are LGHDT and YNNKEL (reference sequence). CDR3 length equals 15 residues. CDR3 sequence reads: CASSQWITENTEAFF. For the CDR3, the DNA is TGTGCCAGCAGCCAATGGATTACGGAGAACACTGAAGCTTTCTTT.

This clonotype was detected only a few times. The chain employs TRBV7-3 and TRBJ1-4; TRBD1 agrees at 10 bases. The CDR3 loop spans 16 amino acids. Germline assignment: CDR1 SGHTA and CDR2 FQGTGA. The CDR3, as DNA: TGTCCCCGACGGGACAGGGGCCCAACAACTAATGAAAAACTGTTTTTT. This gives the protein CPRRDRGPTTNEKLFF. Variable domain in full (rest from reference TRBV7-3 and TRBJ1-4): GAGVSQTPSNKVTEKGKYVELRCDPISGHTALYWYRQSLGQGPEFLIYFQGTGAADDSGLPNDRFFAVRPEGSVSTLKIQRTERGDSAVYLCPRRDRGPTTNEKLFFGSGTQLSVL.

The rearrangement links TRBV5-1 to TRBJ2-3, with TRBD1 matching 12 bases. Germline assignment: CDR1 SGHRS and CDR2 YFSETQ. The CDR3 totals 15 residues. Germline trimming cut 7 bases from V and 6 bases from J; bases unmatched to any gene: 9. CDR3 DNA sequence: TGCGCCAGCTGGACAGGGACAGGGGGCTTCGATACGCAGTATTTT. Its protein is CASWTGTGGFDTQYF.

This clonotype came up many times. J is TRBJ2-2 and V is TRBV28; the match to TRBD2 covers 7 bases. The V segment lost 9 bases and the J segment 1 base; nucleotides outside the gene matches: 11. Germline CDR1 and CDR2: MDHEN and SYDVKM. This CDR3 contains 16 residues. The CDR3 region is CASSPSAGMNTGELFF. CDR3 coding DNA: TGTGCCAGTTCCCCATCAGCGGGAATGAACACCGGGGAGCTGTTTTTT.

This clonotype was recorded a few times. This chain links TRBV5-1 with TRBJ2-1; D possibly corresponds to TRBD1 (5 bases). CDR3 length equals 11 residues. Trimming shortened V by 3 bases and J by 8 bases, and 6 bases separated the two germline ends. CDR1 is SGHRS and CDR2 is YFSETQ in the germline V gene. The CDR3 bases are TGCGCCAGCAGCTCCAGGGATGAGCAGTTCTTC. It is translated as CASSSRDEQFF.

The chain joins TRBV5-1 to TRBJ2-2; TRBD2 aligns across 8 bases. Germline V gene lookup returns CDR1 SGHRS and CDR2 YFSETQ. V lost 4 bases to trimming and J lost 0 bases; unmatched junction nucleotides: 2. The CDR3 totals 15 residues. The CDR3 sequence: CASSLTSANTGELFF. The CDR3 bases are TGCGCCAGCAGCCTGACTAGCGCGAACACCGGGGAGCTGTTTTTT.

This clonotype was found a few times. The rearrangement uses TRBV7-3 and TRBJ1-5, with a possible D match to TRBD1 (5 bases). The CDR3 is 15 residues long. Germline V gives CDR1 SGHTA, CDR2 FQGTGA. Trimming left V 2 bases short and J 3 bases short, with 11 bases between. For the CDR3, the DNA is TGTGCCAGCAGCTTATCCCCGGGGCCCAATCAGCCCCAGCATTTT. Amino acids: CASSLSPGPNQPQHF.

This clonotype has ten or more counts. The V call is TRBV7-2, the J call TRBJ2-7; no definite D call. With 1 base removed from V and 7 bases from J, the gap between germline ends came to 11 bases. The CDR3 runs 13 residues. In germline, CDR1 is SGHTA, CDR2 FQGNSA. The CDR3 sequence: CASSLGPQEEQYF. The CDR3, as DNA: TGTGCCAGCAGCTTAGGACCCCAAGAGGAGCAGTACTTC.

This clonotype was observed many times. The rearrangement links TRBV10-3 to TRBJ2-7, with D perhaps matching TRBD2 (5 bases). Germline V CDR1 and CDR2: ENHRY, SYGVKD. This CDR3 has 14 amino acids. V was clipped by 7 bases and J by 4 bases, with 17 bases between them. CDR3 sequence (DNA): TGTGCCATCACGGCGGGTAAAACCTCTTACGAGCAGTACTTC. Protein sequence: CAITAGKTSYEQYF.

This clonotype was observed a few times. This CDR3 reads CASSTGLARDEQYF. The CDR3 coding sequence is TGTGCCAGCAGCACCGGACTCGCAAGAGACGAGCAGTACTTC. The rearrangement links TRBV9 to TRBJ2-7; tentatively, D is TRBD2 (5 bases). V dropped 4 bases and J dropped 5 bases, with 16 bases sitting between them. The CDR3 has 14 amino acids. Germline CDR1 reads SGDLS; CDR2 reads YYNGEE.

Details on this clonotype: This sequence may be a read error, since a much larger clone differs from it by one base. The chain combines TRBV20-1 with TRBJ2-4; TRBD1 or TRBD2 may be the D gene (7 bases each). Per germline, CDR1 DFQATT and CDR2 SNEGSKA (reference sequence). The CDR3 totals 17 residues. The CDR3 loop is CCASGQGGPLAKNIQYF. CDR3 nucleotide sequence: TGCTGTGCTAGTGGGCAGGGGGGGCCTCTAGCCAAAAACATTCAGTACTTC.

At least ten counts were recorded for this clonotype. V gene TRBV25-1 combines with J gene TRBJ1-2; no clear D. From germline, CDR1 is MGHDK and CDR2 SYGVNS. Trimming stripped 5 bases from V and 7 bases from J, with 14 bases between. This CDR3 contains 13 residues. The CDR3 region has the DNA TGTGCCAGCAGTTATACGGGTTCGGCTGGCTACACCTTC. Protein: CASSYTGSAGYTF.

This clonotype was counted a few times. The chain has TRBV6-1 and TRBJ2-7; the D gene is possibly TRBD1 (5 bases). The germline CDR1 and CDR2 sequences are MNHNS and SASEGT. There are 15 residues in the CDR3. V gave up 1 base and J gave up 7 bases, with 17 bases separating them. The CDR3 sequence: CASSEGIPGQTEQYF. The DNA of the CDR3 is TGTGCCAGCAGTGAAGGGATTCCAGGGCAGACGGAGCAGTACTTC.

This clonotype has more than one count but fewer than ten. The chain is built from TRBV5-6 and TRBJ1-2; D remains unclear. Trimming removed 0 bases at V and 4 bases at J, with 7 bases between. The CDR3 spans 13 residues. CDR1 and CDR2 from the germline V gene are SGHDT and YYEEEE. CDR3 coding DNA: TGTGCCAGCAGCTTGGGGCAGACCTATGGCTACACCTTC. Protein sequence: CASSLGQTYGYTF.

The genes are TRBV9 and TRBJ2-1, with D tentatively TRBD1 or TRBD2 (5 bases each). CDR1 is SGDLS and CDR2 is YYNGEE in the germline V gene. V lost 4 bases to trimming and J lost 6 bases, with 11 bases between them. This CDR3 contains 13 residues. In nucleotides, the CDR3 is TGTGCCAGCAGCCCGAGAGGGGTCAATGAGCAGTTCTTC. As protein: CASSPRGVNEQFF.

The chain joins TRBV7-2 to TRBJ2-7; 7 bases match TRBD1. J gave up 6 bases and V 0 bases, and 2 bases lay outside the gene matches. Per germline, CDR1 SGHTA and CDR2 FQGNSA. The CDR3 runs to 13 residues. The CDR3 region is CASSLATGIEQYF. CDR3 sequence (DNA): TGTGCCAGCAGCTTAGCGACAGGGATCGAGCAGTACTTC.

This clonotype has only a few counts. Being one base from a much bigger clone, this may be a read error. This chain connects TRBV11-2 to TRBJ2-3; no firm D call. CDR1 is SGHAT and CDR2 is FQNNGV in the germline V gene. This CDR3 has 16 residues. Here the CDR3 DNA reads TGTGCCAGCAGCTTAGGAGCACACCAAAGCACAGATACGCATTATTTT. This encodes CASSLGAHQSTDTHYF.

The genes are TRBV9 and TRBJ1-6; TRBD1 matches 9 bases. CDR3 length equals 14 residues. V was pared by 1 base and J by 8 bases, with 1 base of the junction left unmatched. Germline V gene sequence: CDR1 SGDLS, CDR2 YYNGEE. Here the CDR3 reads CASSVTGGDSPLHF. Written as DNA, the CDR3 is TGTGCCAGCAGCGTAACAGGGGGCGATTCACCCCTCCACTTT.

The V and J genes are TRBV3-1 and TRBJ2-5, with TRBD1 matching over 9 bases. The CDR3 sequence is 16 residues long. The J segment lost 2 bases and the V segment lost 1 base, leaving 5 bases of the junction unmatched. The germline V gene encodes CDR1 LGHDT and CDR2 YNNKEL (reference sequence). The CDR3 is CASSQGIGTGQETQYF. The CDR3 region has the DNA TGTGCCAGCAGCCAAGGCATTGGGACAGGGCAAGAGACCCAGTACTTC.

This clonotype was recorded many times. The chain couples TRBV7-9 to TRBJ2-7; D is possibly TRBD2 (7 bases). Per the germline V gene, CDR1 is SEHNR and CDR2 is FQNEAQ (reference sequence). The CDR3 has 13 amino acids. Trimming removed 8 bases at V and 8 bases at J, with 19 bases between. The CDR3 region is CASRQGGGDKQYF. The DNA of the CDR3 is TGTGCCAGCCGCCAGGGAGGGGGGGATAAGCAGTACTTC.

The rearrangement links TRBV11-3 to TRBJ2-1, with D perhaps matching TRBD2 (6 bases). The CDR3 extends over 15 amino acids. Trimming cost V 5 bases and J 9 bases, with 20 bases left between them. The germline CDR1 and CDR2 sequences are SGHNT and YENEEA. The CDR3 spells CASSDRHGSWAEQFF. The CDR3 DNA is TGTGCCAGCAGCGATCGGCACGGGAGTTGGGCTGAGCAGTTCTTC.

This clonotype was picked up many times. The chain links TRBV4-3 to TRBJ2-1; possible D gene TRBD2, 5 bases. Deletions cut 0 bases from V and 6 bases from J, with 9 bases between. Germline V gene data show CDR1 as LGHNA and CDR2 as YSLEER. The CDR3 length is 14 residues. CDR3 loop: CASSQERALNEQFF. The CDR3 bases are TGCGCCAGCAGCCAAGAGAGGGCCCTCAATGAGCAGTTCTTC.

This clonotype was recorded a few times. The chain couples TRBV6-1 to TRBJ1-6, with a weak D call TRBD1 (5 bases). Germline assignment: CDR1 MNHNS and CDR2 SASEGT. Between the trimmed V and J ends, which lost 2 bases and 10 bases, there was a span of 12 bases. This CDR3 region has 14 residues. Here the CDR3 reads CASSESQGGSPLHF. The CDR3 DNA follows: TGTGCCAGCAGTGAATCGCAGGGCGGGTCACCCCTCCACTTT.